One and the same sample provided the 23 T cell receptor beta chains below, sequenced in a study of cytomegalovirus exposure and HLA in healthy donors. PCR employed 60 Vbeta and 13 Jbeta primers. Produced via immunoSEQ multiplex PCR; TCRdb's table is partial and in-frame only. The sample carries a few hundred thousand clones, approximately 80% recorded once. Sample: PBMCs. These receptors all stem from a girl aged 2-10 years in good health and CMV-seronegative.

The chain recombines TRBV7-7 with TRBJ1-2; the D is unclear. Trimming left V 5 bases short and J 6 bases short, with 19 bases between. This CDR3 has 15 residues. The V gene's germline CDR1 is SSHAT and CDR2 FNYEAQ (reference sequence). CDR3: CASSRLDTSIDGYTF. CDR3 nucleotides: TGTGCCAGCAGCCGACTAGACACCTCGATAGATGGCTACACCTTC.

This chain connects TRBV6-6 to TRBJ2-1; 8 bases are shared with TRBD2. The CDR3 totals 13 residues. Looked up from germline, CDR1 is MNHNY and CDR2 is SVGAGI (reference sequence). This CDR3 is CVSSPGGMTEQFF. For the CDR3, the DNA is TGTGTATCTAGCCCGGGGGGGATGACTGAGCAGTTCTTC.

V is TRBV30 and J is TRBJ1-1, with D unclear. From germline, CDR1 is GTSNPN and CDR2 SVGIG (reference sequence). This CDR3 is 13 amino acids long. Trimming stripped 2 bases from V and 3 bases from J, with 10 bases between. The CDR3 sequence: CAWSISSHTEAFF. The CDR3 DNA reads TGTGCCTGGAGTATATCCAGTCACACTGAAGCTTTCTTT.

This sequence joins TRBV10-2 and TRBJ2-7; 12 bases are shared with TRBD2. With V trimmed by 6 bases and J by 6 bases, 9 bases remained unmatched. The germline V gene has CDR1 WSHSY and CDR2 SAAADI. This CDR3 is built from 15 residues. Here the CDR3 reads CASRLRLAGESEQYF. CDR3 nucleotides: TGCGCCAGCAGACTCAGACTAGCGGGAGAGAGCGAGCAGTACTTC.

This chain uses TRBV29-1 with TRBJ2-7; D gene uncertain. Germline assignment: CDR1 SQVTM and CDR2 ANQGSEA. V lost 4 bases and J lost 5, with 18 bases in between. This CDR3 region has 14 residues. The CDR3 region has the DNA TGCAGCGTTGCTGGGCCCCACCTTGGAAACGAGCAGTACTTC. Translated: CSVAGPHLGNEQYF.

The chain uses TRBV7-9 and TRBJ2-5; D remains ambiguous. The CDR3 spans 15 residues. Looked up from germline, CDR1 is SEHNR and CDR2 is FQNEAQ (reference sequence). V lost 0 bases to trimming and J lost 2 bases, with 10 bases between them. The CDR3 region has the DNA TGTGCCAGCAGCTTAGCAAGCGTCCCACAAGAGACCCAGTACTTC. This encodes CASSLASVPQETQYF.

Only a few counts were recorded for this clone. The chain links TRBV5-5 to TRBJ2-1; D is undetermined. Germline-derived CDR1 and CDR2 are SGHKS and YYEKEE (reference sequence). The CDR3 has 15 residues. Trimming shortened V by 0 bases and J by 1 base, and 8 bases separated the two germline ends. The CDR3 sequence is CASSLETPSYNEQFF. Here the CDR3 DNA reads TGTGCCAGCAGCTTGGAGACTCCGTCCTACAATGAGCAGTTCTTC.

V and J are TRBV2 and TRBJ1-2; the match to TRBD1 covers 8 bases. The CDR3 runs 16 residues. The J segment lost 6 bases and the V segment lost 6 bases, leaving 15 bases of the junction unmatched. Germline CDR1 SNHLY, CDR2 FYNNEI. This chain's CDR3 is CASSPLRQGLGDGYTF. The CDR3 bases are TGTGCCAGCAGCCCTCTCCGACAGGGGCTCGGAGATGGCTACACCTTC.

The J gene is TRBJ1-1, the V gene TRBV6-5, with a weak D call TRBD1 (5 bases). Trimming cost V 2 bases and J 4 bases, with 17 bases left between them. This CDR3 has 16 residues. CDR1 and CDR2 (germline): MNHEY, SVGAGI. CDR3 nucleotides: TGTGCCAGCAGTTACCTTAGGGGAGGAGGAGGCACTGAAGCTTTCTTT. Its translation: CASSYLRGGGGTEAFF.

The rearrangement uses TRBV7-3 and TRBJ2-5, with 8 bases aligning to TRBD2. CDR3 length equals 15 residues. Germline CDR1 and CDR2: SGHTA and FQGTGA. The V and J ends lost 5 bases and 2 bases, in that order; junction bases with no gene match: 7. The CDR3 sequence is CASSEGSGGQETQYF. The DNA of the CDR3 is TGTGCCAGCAGCGAGGGGAGCGGGGGACAAGAGACCCAGTACTTC.

The V and J genes are TRBV18 and TRBJ1-2, with 7 nucleotides matching TRBD1. Germline V gene data show CDR1 as KGHSH and CDR2 as LQKENI. The ends lost 5 bases at V and 0 bases at J; junction bases unmatched: 3. The CDR3 is made up of 14 amino acids. Written as DNA, the CDR3 is TGTGCCAGCTCATCGGACAGGCCTAACTATGGCTACACCTTC. Protein product: CASSSDRPNYGYTF. The full variable domain, rest sourced from reference TRBV18 and TRBJ1-2, is NAGVMQNPRHLVRRRGQEARLRCSPMKGHSHVYWYRQLPEEGLKFMVYLQKENIIDESGMPKERFSAEFPKEGPSILRIQQVVRGDSAAYFCASSSDRPNYGYTFGSGTRLTVV.

The rearrangement uses TRBV6-1 and TRBJ2-7; 12 bases fit TRBD2. The CDR3 sequence is 15 residues long. The germline CDR1 and CDR2 sequences are MNHNS and SASEGT. The trim removed 6 bases at V and 3 bases at J, leaving 6 bases unmatched. CDR3 in DNA: TGTGCCAGCAGCCCTAGCGGGGGGGTTGGCTACGAGCAGTACTTC. It translates to CASSPSGGVGYEQYF.

V and J are TRBV7-9 and TRBJ1-2, with 7 bases lining up with TRBD1. V shed 5 bases and J 0 bases; nucleotides not matched to a gene: 6. CDR3 size: 15 residues. Germline CDR1 SEHNR, CDR2 FQNEAQ (reference sequence). The CDR3 region has the DNA TGTGCCAGCAGCCCAAGCACAGGGGCTAACTATGGCTACACCTTC. It encodes CASSPSTGANYGYTF. Filled out from reference TRBV7-9 and TRBJ1-2, the complete variable domain reads DTGVSQNPRHKITKRGQNVTFRCDPISEHNRLYWYRQTLGQGPEFLTYFQNEAQLEKSRLLSDRFSAERPKGSFSTLEIQRTEQGDSAMYLCASSPSTGANYGYTFGSGTRLTVV.

V gene TRBV6-5 combines with J gene TRBJ2-7; TRBD2 agrees at 10 bases. CDR1 MNHEY and CDR2 SVGAGI come from the germline V gene. CDR3 size: 16 residues. Trimming at V came to 0 bases and at J to 5 bases, leaving 7 bases not matched to a gene. Here the CDR3 reads CASSYSLAGARNEQYF. The CDR3 DNA sequence: TGTGCCAGCAGTTACTCCCTAGCGGGGGCACGCAACGAGCAGTACTTC.

This clone was found once. V is TRBV7-2 and J is TRBJ1-2; 7 bases are shared with TRBD1. Germline CDR1 is SGHTA and CDR2 is FQGNSA. The V segment lost 2 bases and the J segment 4 bases; nucleotides outside the gene matches: 10. The CDR3 runs 16 residues. CDR3 nucleotide sequence: TGTGCCAGCAGCTTACCCCCATCGACAGGGATCTATGGCTACACCTTC. Protein: CASSLPPSTGIYGYTF. Drawing the rest from reference TRBV7-2 and TRBJ1-2, the complete variable domain is GAGVSQSPSNKVTEKGKDVELRCDPISGHTALYWYRQSLGQGLEFLIYFQGNSAPDKSGLPSDRFSAERTGGSVSTLTIQRTQQEDSAVYLCASSLPPSTGIYGYTFGSGTRLTVV.

This chain uses TRBV7-9 with TRBJ2-2; D is unclear. The germline gives CDR1 SEHNR, CDR2 FQNEAQ (reference sequence). CDR3 length: 15 residues. Trimming took 1 base from V and 6 from J, leaving 12 bases between them. The CDR3 region is CASSLGSLKSGELFF. The CDR3, as DNA: TGTGCCAGCAGCTTAGGCTCCCTAAAGTCCGGGGAGCTGTTTTTT. The variable domain in full, completed from reference TRBV7-9 and TRBJ2-2, reads DTGVSQNPRHKITKRGQNVTFRCDPISEHNRLYWYRQTLGQGPEFLTYFQNEAQLEKSRLLSDRFSAERPKGSFSTLEIQRTEQGDSAMYLCASSLGSLKSGELFFGEGSRLTVL.

The rearrangement uses TRBV19 and TRBJ1-5; no definite D call. Germline values: CDR1 LNHDA, CDR2 SQIVND (reference sequence). The CDR3 sequence is 13 residues long. V was cut by 3 bases and J by 3 bases, with 6 bases left in between. CDR3 sequence: CASSMFLNQPQHF. In DNA, the CDR3 is TGTGCCAGTAGTATGTTTCTCAATCAGCCCCAGCATTTT.

CDR3 amino acids: CASSSAGGGAQNSYNEQFF. Written as DNA, the CDR3 is TGTGCCAGCAGCTCGGCTGGCGGGGGGGCCCAAAATTCCTACAATGAGCAGTTCTTC. The chain has TRBV5-6 and TRBJ2-1, with 9 bases lining up with TRBD2. J gave up 1 base and V 3 bases, and 14 bases lay outside the gene matches. This CDR3 is built from 19 residues. The germline gives CDR1 SGHDT, CDR2 YYEEEE.

This clone has only a few counts. The rearrangement joins TRBV27 to TRBJ2-7, with 7 bases fitting TRBD1. The CDR3 is 13 amino acids. V shed 9 bases, J shed 4 bases, and the junction held 9 bases outside the gene matches. Per the germline V gene, CDR1 is MNHEY and CDR2 is SMNVEV (reference sequence). The chain's CDR3 is CAREDRFWYEQYF. CDR3 sequence (DNA): TGTGCCAGGGAGGACAGGTTTTGGTACGAGCAGTACTTC.

For this clone: The sample has other DNA sequences that encode this CDR3 too. This chain joins TRBV4-2 and TRBJ2-6; unclear D gene. Germline lookup yields CDR1 LGHNA and CDR2 YNFKEQ. V lost 0 bases to trimming and J lost 3 bases, with 15 bases between them. CDR3 length equals 18 residues. The CDR3 DNA sequence: TGTGCCAGCAGCCAAGAAACGCGGAAGCGCTATGGGGCCAACGTCCTGACTTTC. It specifies CASSQETRKRYGANVLTF.

This clone was detected only a few times. The chain links TRBV6-6 to TRBJ2-3; 8 bases line up with TRBD2. CDR1 is MNHNY, CDR2 SVGAGI, per germline (reference sequence). This CDR3 has 15 amino acids. V lost 6 bases to trimming and J lost 2 bases; unmatched junction nucleotides: 7. DNA for the CDR3: TGTGCCAGCAGGCACGGGACTAGTCACACAGATACGCAGTATTTT. It yields the protein CASRHGTSHTDTQYF.

This chain links TRBV5-4 with TRBJ2-5; D possibly corresponds to TRBD1 (7 bases). The CDR3 totals 14 residues. The V end lost 4 bases, the J end lost 11 bases, and 21 bases lay between the germline ends. The V gene's germline CDR1 is SGHNT and CDR2 YYREEE (reference sequence). The CDR3, as DNA: TGTGCCAGCAGCATCCGACAGGGTCCGGGGGAGCAGTACTTC. Its translation is CASSIRQGPGEQYF. The full variable domain, in which reference TRBV5-4 and TRBJ2-5 provide the parts outside the CDR3, is ETGVTQSPTHLIKTRGQQVTLRCSSQSGHNTVSWYQQALGQGPQFIFQYYREEENGRGNFPPRFSGLQFPNYSSELNVNALELDDSALYLCASSIRQGPGEQYFGPGTRLLVL.

The sample holds one count of this clone. V gene TRBV25-1 combines with J gene TRBJ2-7; perhaps TRBD2 as D (5 bases). CDR1 and CDR2 from the germline V gene are MGHDK and SYGVNS. V was cut by 1 base and J by 3 bases, with 19 bases left in between. The CDR3 extends over 17 amino acids. For the CDR3, the DNA is TGTGCCAGCAGTGAATCCCCAGGCGGGCGGAGCCACTACGAGCAGTACTTC. Its protein is CASSESPGGRSHYEQYF.